This T cell receptor beta chain was observed in a study of blood T cell repertoires in COVID-19. The wider study: From T cells, B-cell-depleted T cells, or PBMCs came the material, which was cDNA or gDNA.

As handled by the study authors: For nucleated cells, counts were estimated from reference gene primer amplification. Method: immunoSEQ multiplex PCR; TCRdb's copy keeps in-frame clones and lacks some. D and trimming were read from the DNA, whereas the V and J calls and clone size are those reported in that table. Of 120,000 or so clones in the sample, 80% to 90% were seen once. The CDR3 contains 15 residues. Germline V gene sequence: CDR1 MDHEN, CDR2 SYDVKM. The germline V and J ends were trimmed by 4 bases and 15 bases, with 25 bases remaining between them. Sequencing was performed on peripheral blood. The origin of this receptor is a woman in her forties or fifties with active or convalescent COVID-19. The chain joins TRBV28 to TRBJ2-1; D might be TRBD2 (5 bases). CDR3 sequence: CASSYRAGLLASGFF. CDR3 in DNA: TGTGCCAGCAGTTATAGGGCCGGGCTCCTAGCTTCGGGGTTCTTC.